This T cell receptor (beta chain) originates from a study of cytomegalovirus exposure and HLA in healthy donors. Study-wide results and limits: Reported performance of the classifier showed diagnosis of cytomegalovirus status with high specificity and sensitivity. Sequencing likely produced, as an artifact, a cluster of highly shared sequence variants. Apparent HLA restriction characterized most CMV-associated TCR beta chains in a later analysis. A later analysis linked more than 15,000 TCR beta sequences to HLA alleles at 0.05 false discovery rate.

PCR involved 60 Vbeta and 13 Jbeta primers. Clones were read by immunoSEQ multiplex PCR, and TCRdb kept only the in-frame ones, dropping some. The sample records approximately 150,000 clones, over 75% being singletons. CDR3 length: 14 amino acids. Trimming stripped 1 base from V and 3 bases from J, with 7 bases between. Germline V gene data show CDR1 as LNHDA and CDR2 as SQIVND (reference sequence). Details on this clone: The antigen remains undetermined.

Material for sequencing was PBMCs. The chain recombines TRBV19 with TRBJ2-1, with D possibly being TRBD2 (5 bases). The TCR originated in a male donor in good health and CMV-seronegative. As DNA, the CDR3 is TGTGCCAGTAGTATAGGGGAGATCTACAATGAGCAGTTCTTC. It yields the protein CASSIGEIYNEQFF.